The clone carrying this T cell receptor (beta chain) was counted only a few times. Its antigen is still unknown. Per germline, CDR1 SGHAT and CDR2 FQNNGV. CDR3 size: 17 residues. Trimming removed 3 bases from V and 6 bases from J; junction bases left unmatched: 12. The data belong to a study of T-cell memory formation after mild COVID-19. Across the study: Among the donors, TCR clusters were largely specific to each donor. General observations from the study: The pre-infection memory compartment contained some responding clones, suggesting cross-reactive memory joined. Whereas later expanders leaned CD4+, clones contracting day 15 to 85 showed a balanced CD4/CD8 makeup. The main location of contracting CD4+ clones was CM and EM, and that of contracting CD8+ clones was EMRA.

MiXCR, applied by TCRdb to the 5' RACE reads, yields one record per CDR3 protein. The data contain 200,000 or so distinct CDR3 sequences, roughly 18% of them singletons. The clonotype comes from an adult woman who had mild COVID-19 (a few samples of this study predate the infection). Cell type and time point are not known. Sequences were obtained from PBMCs or a T cell subset sorted from them (not recorded which). The rearrangement uses TRBV11-2 and TRBJ2-3; 10 nucleotides align to TRBD2. In DNA form, the CDR3 reads TGTGCCAGCAGCTTTTCAGGGGCTAGCGGGGGATCTGATACGCAGTATTTT. Its translation: CASSFSGASGGSDTQYF.